A selection of T cell receptor beta chains follows, all from one sample in a study of glioma-infiltrating T cells. Using its own MiXCR run on the multiplex PCR reads, TCRdb lists one record per CDR3 protein. The sample yields roughly 200,000 distinct CDR3 sequences, roughly two fifths seen once. Sequenced input: glioma tissue, nonneoplastic brain tissue, or PBMCs (not recorded which). The origin of the receptors is a human donor with low-grade glioma or glioblastoma, undergoing nonglioma brain surgery, or in good health (not recorded which). The CDR3 runs from the conserved cysteine through the conserved F or W. D genes are given only for firm matches. The listing skips clone size in some rows; elsewhere it reads once, few, many or a size class.

clone_size j_call v_call d_call cdr3_aa cdr3_nt
many TRBJ1-3 TRBV28 TRBD1 CASSGSGQSIDTIYF TGTGCCAGCAGTGGGTCGGGACAGTCTATCGACACCATATATTTT
many TRBJ1-5 TRBV19 TRBD1 CASKQGGSNQPQHF TGTGCCAGTAAACAGGGGGGGAGCAATCAGCCCCAGCATTTT
- TRBJ1-5 TRBV27 - CASSPDSLLAHQHF TGTGCCAGCAGTCCCGACAGCCTGCTAGCGCACCAGCATTTT
many TRBJ1-1 TRBV6-1 - CASTLEGGNTEAFF TGTGCCAGCACCTTGGAAGGGGGGAACACTGAAGCTTTCTTT
many TRBJ1-1 TRBV28 - CASTVQGLNTEAFF TGTGCCAGCACCGTACAGGGACTTAACACTGAAGCTTTCTTT
few TRBJ2-3 TRBV10-3 - CAISGVGTDTQYF TGTGCCATCAGTGGGGTGGGCACAGATACGCAGTATTTT
few TRBJ2-1 TRBV12-3/TRBV12-4 TRBD2 CASERGSSYNEQFF TGTGCCAGCGAGCGGGGGAGCTCCTACAATGAGCAGTTCTTC
many TRBJ2-7 TRBV28 - CASSFISAAYEQYF TGTGCCAGCAGTTTTATTAGTGCGGCGTACGAGCAGTACTTC
- TRBJ2-7 TRBV15 TRBD2 CATSRTPGLAGRTYEQYF TGTGCCACCAGCAGAACGCCCGGGTTAGCGGGGAGAACCTACGAGCAGTACTTC
many TRBJ1-1 TRBV28 - CASSFLQSNTEAFF TGTGCCAGCAGTTTCCTACAGAGTAACACTGAAGCTTTCTTT
- TRBJ2-7 TRBV6-1 - CASSKGAGTHRPYEQYF TGTGCCAGCAGTAAGGGCGCCGGGACTCACCGACCTTACGAGCAGTACTTC
- TRBJ2-1 TRBV14 - CASSQVPLASYNEQFF TGTGCCAGCAGCCAAGTGCCACTAGCCTCCTACAATGAGCAGTTCTTC
- TRBJ1-1 TRBV29-1 - CSVENRVQWNAEAFF TGCAGCGTTGAAAACAGGGTTCAATGGAACGCTGAAGCTTTCTTT
- TRBJ2-7 TRBV14 - CASSQDTGYSYEQYF TGTGCCAGCAGCCAAGATACGGGTTATTCCTACGAGCAGTACTTC
many TRBJ2-1 TRBV4-1 - CASSSPTERNEQFF TGCGCCAGCAGCTCACCAACTGAGAGGAATGAGCAGTTCTTC
many TRBJ1-5 TRBV9 - CASSVGVVQPQHF TGTGCCAGCAGCGTAGGGGTAGTTCAGCCCCAGCATTTT
many TRBJ2-1 TRBV28 TRBD2 CASSFPGSGSVGEQFF TGTGCCAGCAGTTTTCCCGGAAGCGGGAGTGTCGGTGAGCAGTTCTTC
- TRBJ2-1 TRBV5-1 TRBD1 CASILEGQDNEQFF TGCGCCAGCATCTTGGAGGGACAGGACAATGAGCAGTTCTTC
- TRBJ2-3 TRBV20-1 - CSATQGLRAITDTRYF TGCAGTGCTACCCAGGGACTGAGGGCCATCACAGATACGCGGTATTTT
many TRBJ2-7 TRBV7-9 - CASSLVAQGPGEQYF TGTGCCAGCAGCTTAGTCGCGCAGGGTCCGGGTGAGCAGTACTTC
- TRBJ2-1 TRBV5-1 - CASSSSGREDEQFF TGCGCCAGCAGCTCGTCAGGCAGGGAAGATGAGCAGTTCTTC
few TRBJ2-2 TRBV2 - CASSAGTRGELFF TGTGCCAGCAGCGCCGGAACCCGCGGGGAGCTGTTTTTT
few TRBJ1-3 TRBV9 - CASSVGDPTDGNTIYF TGTGCCAGCAGCGTAGGGGACCCCACGGACGGAAACACCATATATTTT
- TRBJ1-3 TRBV4-1 - CASSQEGGDSGNTIYF TGCGCCAGCAGCCAAGAAGGTGGGGACTCTGGAAACACCATATATTTT
many TRBJ1-5 TRBV2 TRBD1 CASSWDRKDQPQHF TGTGCCAGCAGTTGGGACAGAAAGGATCAGCCCCAGCATTTT
once TRBJ2-7 TRBV29-1 - CRVRTLRYEQYF TGCAGAGTTCGGACCCTCCGCTACGAGCAGTACTTC
- TRBJ2-7 TRBV6-2/TRBV6-3 - CAARDVDYERYF TGTGCGGCCAGGGACGTCGACTACGAGCGGTACTTC
- TRBJ2-3 TRBV18 - CASSPGDQVTTDTQYF TGTGCCAGCTCACCAGGAGATCAAGTAACCACAGATACGCAGTATTTT
many TRBJ2-7 TRBV28 TRBD2 CASSHGTSSYYEQYF TGTGCCAGCAGTCACGGGACTAGCTCCTACTACGAGCAGTACTTC
many TRBJ1-1 TRBV27 - CASSSPSMNTEAFF TGTGCCAGCAGTTCTCCCTCGATGAACACTGAAGCTTTCTTT
once TRBJ1-5 TRBV20-1 TRBD1 CSAITGTGGINQPQHF TGCAGTGCTATTACCGGGACAGGGGGTATTAATCAGCCCCAGCATTTT
few TRBJ1-2 TRBV4-1 - CASSPADKYYGYTF TGCGCCAGCAGTCCAGCCGACAAGTACTATGGCTACACCTTC
- TRBJ1-1 TRBV9 - CASSSGPPPEAFF TGTGCCAGCAGCTCGGGCCCCCCACCTGAAGCTTTCTTT
many TRBJ2-3 TRBV6-1 TRBD2 CASNLAGRPDTQYF TGTGCCAGCAACTTAGCGGGAAGACCAGATACGCAGTATTTT
- TRBJ2-1 TRBV12-5 TRBD1 CASGSGTGMNSEQFF TGTGCTAGTGGTTCCGGGACAGGGATGAACAGTGAGCAGTTCTTC
once TRBJ1-3 TRBV7-9 - CASSLYSGHTIYF TGTGCCAGCAGCTTATACTCTGGACACACCATATATTTT
many TRBJ2-1 TRBV6-1 - CASSTGTRSYNEQFF TGTGCCAGCAGTACCGGGACACGCTCCTACAATGAGCAGTTCTTC
- TRBJ1-1 TRBV6-5 - CASRASGADTEAFF TGTGCCAGCAGGGCCTCGGGGGCTGACACTGAAGCTTTCTTC
once TRBJ2-5 TRBV5-8 - CASSKQGYGETKYF TGTGCCAGCAGCAAACAGGGTTATGGGGAGACCAAGTACTTC
many TRBJ2-7 TRBV20-1 TRBD2 CSARSVAGVVQYF TGCAGTGCTAGGTCTGTAGCGGGAGTGGTGCAGTACTTC
- TRBJ2-3 TRBV20-1 TRBD2 CSALGLEGGPGTDTQYF TGCAGTGCCCTAGGACTAGAGGGAGGGCCGGGCACAGATACGCAGTATTTT